This T cell receptor (beta chain) was captured in a study of cytomegalovirus exposure and HLA in healthy donors. Study-wide points: TCR beta chains associated with HLA were, in a later analysis, more clonally expanded than equally common others. In most subjects, TCR beta sequences reportedly gave accurate predictions of HLA-A and HLA-B alleles. Upon later analysis, TCR association rates were observed to vary by HLA locus, being highest for DRB1 and lowest for HLA-C.

The PCR contained 60 Vbeta and 13 Jbeta primers. Data came from immunoSEQ multiplex PCR; TCRdb stores just in-frame clones and leaves some out. In the table there are 95,000 to 150,000 clones, roughly 70% of which are singletons. Regarding this clone: Its antigen is undetermined.

The V end lost 7 bases, the J end lost 3 bases, and 10 bases lay between the germline ends. The CDR3 consists of 13 residues. CDR1 and CDR2 (germline): MNHNS, SASEGT. This TCR came from a woman in her 40s in good health and CMV-seropositive. The V gene is TRBV6-1, the J gene TRBJ1-5; unclear D gene. The specimen was PBMCs. DNA of the CDR3: TGTGCCAGCATGTCCGTCTACAATCAGCCCCAGCATTTT. Translated, it gives CASMSVYNQPQHF.